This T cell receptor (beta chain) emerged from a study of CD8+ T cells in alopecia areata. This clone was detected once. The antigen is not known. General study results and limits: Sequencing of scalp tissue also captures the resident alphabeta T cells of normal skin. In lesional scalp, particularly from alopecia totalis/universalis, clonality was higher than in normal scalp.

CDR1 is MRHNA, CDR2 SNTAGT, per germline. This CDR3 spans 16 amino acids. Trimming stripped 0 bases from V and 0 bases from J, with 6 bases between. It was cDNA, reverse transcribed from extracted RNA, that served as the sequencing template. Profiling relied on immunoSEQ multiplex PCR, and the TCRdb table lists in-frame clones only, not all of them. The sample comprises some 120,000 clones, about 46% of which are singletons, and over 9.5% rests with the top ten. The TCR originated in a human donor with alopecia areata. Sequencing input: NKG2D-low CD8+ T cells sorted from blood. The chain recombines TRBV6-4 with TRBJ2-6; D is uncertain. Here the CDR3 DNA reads TGTGCCAGCAGTGACTCATCAGTCTCTGGGGCCAACGTCCTGACTTTC. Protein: CASSDSSVSGANVLTF.